Following are 6 T cell receptor beta chains from one sample sequenced in a study of beta chain features in type 1 diabetes. The study reverse transcribed the entire isolated RNA, so it sequenced expressed TCRB transcripts. Clones were read by immunoSEQ multiplex PCR, and TCRdb kept only the in-frame ones, dropping some. The sample yields over 150,000 clones, around an eighth seen once. Material for sequencing was central memory CD4+ T cells from blood. The receptors here all came from a woman aged 18-29 years in good health.

This clone was detected a few times. Other DNA sequences within the sample encode an identical CDR3. This rearrangement joins TRBV29-1 to TRBJ2-2; 13 bases line up with TRBD2. The germline V gene encodes CDR1 SQVTM and CDR2 ANQGSEA. V dropped 7 bases and J dropped 4; count of bases not matched to a gene: 3. The CDR3 contains 14 residues. The CDR3 coding sequence is TGCAGCGCTCGGACTAGCGGGGGCACCGGGGAGCTGTTTTTT. As protein: CSARTSGGTGELFF.

The chain combines TRBV4-2 with TRBJ2-1, with 7 bases matching TRBD2. Germline CDR1 LGHNA, CDR2 YNFKEQ. This CDR3 comprises 15 residues. Trimming at V came to 2 bases and at J to 6 bases, leaving 7 bases not matched to a gene. CDR3 protein: CASSQSGTNSNEQFF. The CDR3 DNA reads TGTGCCAGCAGCCAATCCGGGACTAACTCCAATGAGCAGTTCTTC.

The J gene is TRBJ1-1, the V gene TRBV4-1; 10 bases match TRBD1. Unmatched junction bases numbered 11, after V lost 0 bases and J lost 4 bases. The CDR3 covers 18 residues. In germline, CDR1 is MGHRA, CDR2 YSYEKL. The CDR3: CASSQDFWTGGLGTEAFF. For the CDR3, the DNA is TGCGCCAGCAGCCAAGATTTTTGGACAGGGGGTCTGGGCACTGAAGCTTTCTTT.

This rearrangement joins TRBV28 to TRBJ1-5; D is perhaps TRBD1 (5 bases). With 2 bases removed from V and 2 bases from J, the gap between germline ends came to 10 bases. CDR1 and CDR2 (germline): MDHEN, SYDVKM. The CDR3 extends over 15 amino acids. CDR3 region: CASSLHAGRNQPQHF. As DNA, the CDR3 is TGTGCCAGCAGTTTACACGCAGGGCGCAATCAGCCCCAGCATTTT.

CDR3 sequence: CASSMDTGYYYGYTF. CDR3 sequence (DNA): TGTGCCAGTAGTATGGATACAGGGTATTACTATGGCTACACCTTC. The chain couples TRBV19 to TRBJ1-2; D may be TRBD1 (6 bases). The ends were cut back, 3 bases at V and 3 bases at J, with 14 bases in the middle. The CDR3 consists of 15 residues. Per germline, CDR1 LNHDA and CDR2 SQIVND (reference sequence).

In its sample, this clone was seen a few times. The chain links TRBV11-3 to TRBJ2-6, with D possibly being TRBD1 (5 bases). Trimming removed 4 bases from V and 0 bases from J, with 10 bases in between. The CDR3 runs 16 residues. Germline V CDR1 and CDR2: SGHNT, YENEEA. The CDR3 DNA is TGTGCCAGCAGCTCCCCAGGGAACTCTGGGGCCAACGTCCTGACTTTC. It yields the protein CASSSPGNSGANVLTF.